This TCR beta chain originates from a study of a mutant IDH1 vaccine in newly diagnosed glioma. Study as a whole: There were approximately 60% males and around 40% females among treated patients, whose mean age was about 40 years. The therapy given earlier, which was standard therapy, consisted of radiotherapy, temozolomide, or both, and most of the patients received both.

Comment on this clone: As yet, its antigen is unknown.

Germline V gives CDR1 SEHNR, CDR2 FQNEAQ (reference sequence). V shed 5 bases and J shed 5 bases, with 15 bases lying between them. CDR3 length: 14 residues. Study findings and constraints: Most patients, 85% to 95%, showed vaccine-induced immune responses.

The sample's time point: baseline, week 1 (first vaccination visit). Treatment defined: pre-vaccination baseline after standard-of-care therapy. Libraries were prepared by immunoSEQ multiplex PCR; TCRdb keeps only in-frame clonotypes and omits some of them. The profile covers about 46,000 clones, with approximately 80% appearing a single time and about 1.7% taken by the ten largest. The clonotype was recovered from a middle-aged woman with glioma. The chain is built from TRBV7-9 and TRBJ2-5; the D gene is possibly TRBD1 (6 bases). The input for sequencing was PBMCs, taken from a glioma patient treated with radiotherapy, temozolomide or both. CDR3 amino acids: CASSRTGKGETQYF. In nucleotides, the CDR3 is TGTGCCAGCAGCCGAACAGGGAAGGGGGAGACCCAGTACTTC.